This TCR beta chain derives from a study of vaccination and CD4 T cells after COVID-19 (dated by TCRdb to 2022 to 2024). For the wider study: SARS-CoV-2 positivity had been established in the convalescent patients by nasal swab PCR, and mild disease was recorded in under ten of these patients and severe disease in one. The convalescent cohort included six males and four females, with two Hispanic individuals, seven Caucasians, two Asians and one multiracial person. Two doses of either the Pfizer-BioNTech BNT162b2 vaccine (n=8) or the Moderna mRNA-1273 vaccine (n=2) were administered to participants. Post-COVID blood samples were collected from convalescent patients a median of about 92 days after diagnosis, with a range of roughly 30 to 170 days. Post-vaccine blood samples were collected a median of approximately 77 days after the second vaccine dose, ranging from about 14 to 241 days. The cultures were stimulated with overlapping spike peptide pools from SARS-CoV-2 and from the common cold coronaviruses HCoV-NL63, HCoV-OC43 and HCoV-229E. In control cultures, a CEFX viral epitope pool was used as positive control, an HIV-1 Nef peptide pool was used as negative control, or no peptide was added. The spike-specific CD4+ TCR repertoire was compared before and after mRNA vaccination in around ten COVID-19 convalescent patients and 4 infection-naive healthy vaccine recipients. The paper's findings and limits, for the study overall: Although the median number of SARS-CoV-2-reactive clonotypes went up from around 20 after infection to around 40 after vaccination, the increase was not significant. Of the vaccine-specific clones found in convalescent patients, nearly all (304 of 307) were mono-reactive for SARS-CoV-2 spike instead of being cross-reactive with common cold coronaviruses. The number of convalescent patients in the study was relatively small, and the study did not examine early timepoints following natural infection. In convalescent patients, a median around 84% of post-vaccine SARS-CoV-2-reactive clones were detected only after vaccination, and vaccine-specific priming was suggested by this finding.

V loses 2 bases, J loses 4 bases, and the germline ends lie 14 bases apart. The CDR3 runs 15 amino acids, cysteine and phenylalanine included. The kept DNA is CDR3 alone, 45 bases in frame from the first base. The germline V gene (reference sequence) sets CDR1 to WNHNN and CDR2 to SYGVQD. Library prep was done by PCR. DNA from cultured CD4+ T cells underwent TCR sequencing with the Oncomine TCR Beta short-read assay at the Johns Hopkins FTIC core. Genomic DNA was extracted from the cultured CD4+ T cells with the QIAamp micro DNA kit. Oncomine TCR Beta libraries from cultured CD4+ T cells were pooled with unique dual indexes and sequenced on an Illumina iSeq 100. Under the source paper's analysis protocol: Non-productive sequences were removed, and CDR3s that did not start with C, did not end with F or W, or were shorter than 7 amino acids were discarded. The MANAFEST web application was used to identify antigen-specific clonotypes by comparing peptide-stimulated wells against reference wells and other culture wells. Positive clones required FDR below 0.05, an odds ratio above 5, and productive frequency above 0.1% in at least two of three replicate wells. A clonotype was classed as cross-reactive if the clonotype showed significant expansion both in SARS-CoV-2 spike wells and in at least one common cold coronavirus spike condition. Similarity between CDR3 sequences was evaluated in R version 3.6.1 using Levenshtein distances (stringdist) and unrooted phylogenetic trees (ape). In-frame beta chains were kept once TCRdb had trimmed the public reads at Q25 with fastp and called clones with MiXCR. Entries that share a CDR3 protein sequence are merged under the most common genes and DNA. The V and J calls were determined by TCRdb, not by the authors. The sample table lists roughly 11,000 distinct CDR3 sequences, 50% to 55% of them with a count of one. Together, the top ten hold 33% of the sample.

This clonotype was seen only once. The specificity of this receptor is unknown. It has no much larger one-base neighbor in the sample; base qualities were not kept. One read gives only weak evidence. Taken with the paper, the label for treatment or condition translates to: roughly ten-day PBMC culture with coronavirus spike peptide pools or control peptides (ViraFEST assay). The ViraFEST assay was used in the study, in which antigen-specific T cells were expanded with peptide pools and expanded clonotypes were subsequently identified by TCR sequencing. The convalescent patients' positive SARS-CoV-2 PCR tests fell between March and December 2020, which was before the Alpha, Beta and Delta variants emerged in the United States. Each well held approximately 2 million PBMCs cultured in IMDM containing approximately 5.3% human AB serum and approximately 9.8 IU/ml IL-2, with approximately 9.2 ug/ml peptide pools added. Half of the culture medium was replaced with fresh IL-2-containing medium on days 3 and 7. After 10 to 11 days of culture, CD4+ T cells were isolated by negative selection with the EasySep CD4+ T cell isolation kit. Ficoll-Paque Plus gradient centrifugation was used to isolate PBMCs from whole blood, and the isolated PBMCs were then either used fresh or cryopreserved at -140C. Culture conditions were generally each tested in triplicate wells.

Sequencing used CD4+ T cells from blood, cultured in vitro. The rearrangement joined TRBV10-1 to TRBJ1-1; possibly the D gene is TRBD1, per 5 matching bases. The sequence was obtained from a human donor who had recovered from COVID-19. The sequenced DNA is TGCGCCAGCAGTGAGAGTGGCAGGGTCGGCACTGAAGCTTTCTTT. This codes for CASSESGRVGTEAFF.